These 7 T cell receptor beta chains were all obtained from the same sample, sequenced in a study of T cells after yellow fever vaccination. MiXCR was run by TCRdb on the 5' RACE reads, yielding one entry per CDR3 protein. The data show 300,000 to 350,000 distinct CDR3 sequences, around 11% seen once. The specimen was CD4+ T cells sorted from PBMCs, collected 45 days after the yellow fever booster vaccination. These receptors originate from a man aged 18 to 29 who received the YFV17D yellow fever vaccine.

The chain carries TRBV6-1 and TRBJ2-3; D is unresolved. Germline values: CDR1 MNHNS, CDR2 SASEGT. The ends were cut back, 3 bases at V and 0 bases at J, with 7 bases in the middle. This CDR3 is 14 amino acids long. CDR3 sequence (DNA): TGTGCCAGCAGTGATAACCCGAGCACAGATACGCAGTATTTT. As protein: CASSDNPSTDTQYF.

The chain is built from TRBV6-5 and TRBJ2-3; D might be TRBD2 (5 bases). This CDR3 comprises 14 residues. The germline CDR1 and CDR2 sequences are MNHEY and SVGAGI. V lost 0 bases, J lost 5 bases, and 9 bases lay in between. CDR3 in DNA: TGTGCCAGCAGTTACTCGAGGGCGGGAGATACGCAGTATTTT. As protein: CASSYSRAGDTQYF.

Only a few counts were recorded for this clonotype. CDR3 protein: CASSRDGREAFF. The CDR3 region has the DNA TGCGCCAGCAGCCGGGACGGCCGTGAAGCTTTCTTT. V and J are TRBV4-3 and TRBJ1-1; the D gene is possibly TRBD1 (5 bases). Deletions cut 4 bases from V and 7 bases from J, with 10 bases between. Looked up from germline, CDR1 is LGHNA and CDR2 is YSLEER. This CDR3 is built from 12 residues.

The chain couples TRBV7-2 to TRBJ2-1; 12 nucleotides match TRBD2. Germline loops: CDR1 SGHTA, CDR2 FQGNSA. The J segment lost 6 bases and the V segment lost 5 bases, leaving 11 bases of the junction unmatched. This CDR3 is built from 17 residues. CDR3 protein: CASSVRRGLAGSNEQFF. CDR3 coding DNA: TGTGCCAGCAGCGTCCGAAGGGGACTAGCGGGTTCCAATGAGCAGTTCTTC.

This clonotype occurred a few times. This chain joins TRBV5-1 and TRBJ2-7, with 11 positions matching TRBD1. Trimming took 4 bases from V and 6 from J; bases not matched to a gene: 6. The germline V gene has CDR1 SGHRS and CDR2 YFSETQ. This CDR3 region has 14 residues. The CDR3 nucleotides read TGCGCCAGCAGCCCGGACAGGGGGCAAGGCGAGCAGTACTTC. It yields the protein CASSPDRGQGEQYF. Using reference TRBV5-1 and TRBJ2-7 for the parts outside the CDR3, the full variable domain is KAGVTQTPRYLIKTRGQQVTLSCSPISGHRSVSWYQQTPGQGLQFLFEYFSETQRNKGNFPGRFSGRQFSNSRSEMNVSTLELGDSALYLCASSPDRGQGEQYFGPGTRLTVT.

This clonotype was seen once. This chain joins TRBV12-3 or TRBV12-4 and TRBJ2-5; D is undetermined. This CDR3 contains 12 residues. V was cut by 6 bases and J by 7 bases, with 12 bases left in between. CDR3 coding DNA: TGTGCCAGCAGCCCCCCGGGTCGGACCCAGTACTTC. Amino acid sequence: CASSPPGRTQYF.

This clonotype was seen many times. This chain uses TRBV20-1 with TRBJ1-4; perhaps TRBD1 as D (5 bases). The CDR3 has 11 residues. V gave up 7 bases and J gave up 7 bases, with 10 bases separating them. Germline V gene sequence: CDR1 DFQATT, CDR2 SNEGSKA (reference sequence). Here the CDR3 DNA reads TGCAGTGTTCCGAGGGGTGAAAAACTGTTTTTT. This codes for CSVPRGEKLFF.